Listed here are 21 T cell receptor beta chains from one sample, sequenced in a study of blood T cell repertoires in COVID-19. Produced via immunoSEQ multiplex PCR; TCRdb's table is partial and in-frame only. The sample shows under 500,000 clones, around nine tenths of them seen only once. The specimen was PBMCs or T cells enriched from blood (not recorded which). The receptors were sampled from a woman under 30 with acute COVID-19.

This clone is a singleton in its sample. At the DNA level, this CDR3 is encoded by other sequences in the same sample as well. The V and J genes are TRBV19 and TRBJ2-3, with TRBD1 as a possible D gene (5 bases). The CDR3 spans 15 residues. Germline V gene data show CDR1 as LNHDA and CDR2 as SQIVND (reference sequence). The V end was cut by 3 bases, the J end by 3 bases, with 13 bases between. CDR3 DNA sequence: TGTGCCAGTAGTATCGATAGGGGTCGGACAGATACGCAGTATTTT. This translates into CASSIDRGRTDTQYF. The complete variable domain, with remaining parts taken from reference TRBV19 and TRBJ2-3, reads DGGITQSPKYLFRKEGQNVTLSCEQNLNHDAMYWYRQDPGQGLRLIYYSQIVNDFQKGDIAEGYSVSREKKESFPLTVTSAQKNPTAFYLCASSIDRGRTDTQYFGPGTRLTVL.

V and J are TRBV18 and TRBJ2-5; TRBD2 aligns across 8 bases. J was trimmed by 5 bases and V by 5 bases; bases with no gene match: 7. The germline CDR1 and CDR2 sequences are KGHSH and LQKENI. This CDR3 contains 14 residues. CDR3 protein: CASSTKRERETQYF. For the CDR3, the DNA is TGTGCCAGCTCAACAAAGCGGGAGAGGGAGACCCAGTACTTC.

This clone occurred once. The chain employs TRBV27 and TRBJ1-1; TRBD1 matches 7 bases. With V trimmed by 2 bases and J by 0 bases, 0 bases remained unmatched. The CDR3 runs to 14 residues. The germline gives CDR1 MNHEY, CDR2 SMNVEV (reference sequence). The DNA of the CDR3 is TGTGCCAGCAGTTTAGGGACAGTGAACACTGAAGCTTTCTTT. It specifies CASSLGTVNTEAFF.

This clone showed up just once. This chain joins TRBV27 and TRBJ1-3; 8 bases are a match to TRBD1. The CDR3 runs to 16 residues. V shed 0 bases, J shed 2 bases, and the junction held 3 bases outside the gene matches. Germline CDR1 reads MNHEY; CDR2 reads SMNVEV (reference sequence). The CDR3 reads CASSLSPRGPGNTIYF. CDR3 nucleotide sequence: TGTGCCAGCAGTTTATCGCCCAGGGGGCCTGGAAACACCATATATTTT.

This clone was seen a few times. Here the CDR3 reads CASSLGAQSNQPQHF. CDR3 sequence (DNA): TGTGCCAGCAGCTTAGGGGCCCAAAGCAATCAGCCCCAGCATTTT. The chain combines TRBV11-2 with TRBJ1-5, with D uncertain. The CDR3 loop spans 15 amino acids. The V gene's germline CDR1 is SGHAT and CDR2 FQNNGV. V lost 1 base to trimming and J lost 1 base, with 8 bases between them.

The chain recombines TRBV19 with TRBJ1-2; no reliable D call. The V gene's germline CDR1 is LNHDA and CDR2 SQIVND (reference sequence). The CDR3 sequence is 11 residues long. Deletions cut 7 bases from V and 4 bases from J, with 7 bases between. The CDR3: CASNGVYGYTF. For the CDR3, the DNA is TGTGCCAGTAACGGGGTCTATGGCTACACCTTC.

The chain is built from TRBV5-4 and TRBJ1-6; tentatively, D is TRBD1 (5 bases). The ends were cut back, 4 bases at V and 7 bases at J, with 18 bases in the middle. CDR1 and CDR2 from the germline V gene are SGHNT and YYREEE (reference sequence). This CDR3 has 16 amino acids. The CDR3 coding sequence is TGTGCCAGCAGCCCCTGGGGGGGAAGGGTCAATTCACCCCTCCACTTT. Amino acid sequence: CASSPWGGRVNSPLHF.

The chain links TRBV3-1 (or the pseudogene TRBV3-2) to TRBJ1-3; 7 nucleotides line up with TRBD1. Germline V gene lookup returns CDR1 LGHDT and CDR2 YNNKEL (reference sequence). The CDR3 runs 16 residues. Trimming took 5 bases from V and 5 from J; bases not matched to a gene: 12. CDR3 bases: TGTGCCAGCAGCGCTATCGGGACAGATACTAGAAACACCATATATTTT. Its protein product is CASSAIGTDTRNTIYF.

This chain links TRBV7-2 with TRBJ2-4; 12 bases are a match to TRBD2. Germline V gives CDR1 SGHTA, CDR2 FQGNSA. V lost 0 bases, J lost 0 bases, and 0 bases stayed unmatched. The CDR3 runs 17 residues. CDR3 sequence: CASSLAGLAGAKNIQYF. DNA for the CDR3: TGTGCCAGCAGCTTAGCGGGACTAGCGGGAGCCAAAAACATTCAGTACTTC.

This chain links TRBV11-2 with TRBJ2-7; D is possibly TRBD2 (7 bases). Germline V CDR1 and CDR2: SGHAT, FQNNGV. The CDR3 runs 15 residues. V was trimmed by 1 base and J by 3 bases, leaving 13 bases between them. The CDR3 sequence: CASSLGRGPLYEQYF. Written as DNA, the CDR3 is TGTGCCAGCAGCTTAGGGCGGGGGCCCCTCTACGAGCAGTACTTC.

The table lists this clone with many counts. This rearrangement joins TRBV11-2 to TRBJ1-5; 7 bases align to TRBD1. Germline CDR1 is SGHAT and CDR2 is FQNNGV. With V trimmed by 5 bases and J by 2 bases, 6 bases remained unmatched. There are 15 residues in the CDR3. In nucleotides, the CDR3 is TGTGCCAGCAGCCCCGAGGGACAGCGCAATCAGCCCCAGCATTTT. This codes for CASSPEGQRNQPQHF.

In this sample, this clone turned up once. The CDR3 DNA reads as TGCGCCAGCAGGGAGCACACGGGACTAGCTAACAATGAGCAGTTCTTC. It translates to CASREHTGLANNEQFF. The V and J genes are TRBV10-2 and TRBJ2-1, with 9 bases that match TRBD2. The germline CDR1 and CDR2 sequences are WSHSY and SAAADI. The CDR3 contains 16 residues. The V and J ends lost 6 bases and 5 bases, in that order; junction bases with no gene match: 11.

The rearrangement joins TRBV19 to TRBJ1-3; D is uncertain. The ends were cut back, 7 bases at V and 2 bases at J, with 12 bases in the middle. The CDR3 is made up of 14 amino acids. Germline V gene data show CDR1 as LNHDA and CDR2 as SQIVND (reference sequence). The CDR3 DNA is TGTGCCAGTAATCCTATCTCGGCTGGAAACACCATATATTTT. This encodes CASNPISAGNTIYF.

The V gene is TRBV19, the J gene TRBJ2-3; 10 bases align to TRBD2. Germline values: CDR1 LNHDA, CDR2 SQIVND (reference sequence). The CDR3 has 17 residues. Trimming at V came to 7 bases and at J to 4 bases, leaving 14 bases not matched to a gene. The CDR3 DNA is TGTGCCAGTACCCAGGGGCCTAGCGGGAGAGTCGCAGATACGCAGTATTTT. Protein sequence: CASTQGPSGRVADTQYF.

The rearrangement links TRBV3-1 (or the pseudogene TRBV3-2) to TRBJ1-4; possible D gene TRBD1, 5 bases. V dropped 4 bases and J dropped 0 bases, with 12 bases sitting between them. The CDR3 contains 16 residues. Germline values: CDR1 LGHDT, CDR2 YNNKEL (reference sequence). CDR3 region: CASSLVGHATNEKLFF. The CDR3 coding sequence is TGTGCCAGCAGCCTCGTAGGACATGCAACTAATGAAAAACTGTTTTTT.

The rearrangement links TRBV6-5 to TRBJ2-7, with 8 bases identical to TRBD2. V shed 6 bases, J shed 5 bases, and the junction held 9 bases outside the gene matches. The germline V gene has CDR1 MNHEY and CDR2 SVGAGI. This CDR3 has 14 amino acids. The CDR3 DNA sequence: TGTGCCAGCAGGAGACTAGCGCATCTAGACGAGCAGTACTTC. Protein sequence: CASRRLAHLDEQYF.

CDR3: CASSRTGYQETQYF. In DNA form, the CDR3 reads TGTGCCAGCTCACGTACCGGGTACCAAGAGACCCAGTACTTC. The rearrangement links TRBV18 to TRBJ2-5; no reliable D call. Trimming shortened V by 4 bases and J by 0 bases, and 9 bases separated the two germline ends. The germline V gene has CDR1 KGHSH and CDR2 LQKENI. The CDR3 loop spans 14 amino acids.

The CDR3 here is CSVGQGGSSDTQYF. The CDR3 DNA reads TGCAGCGTGGGACAGGGGGGGTCGTCTGATACGCAGTATTTT. The chain is built from TRBV29-1 and TRBJ2-3, with 11 bases matching TRBD1. The trim removed 6 bases at V and 6 bases at J, leaving 8 bases unmatched. CDR1 is SQVTM, CDR2 ANQGSEA, per germline. The CDR3 spans 14 residues.

The chain has TRBV29-1 and TRBJ1-4, with a weak D call TRBD1 (5 bases). This CDR3 has 13 amino acids. Trimming took 6 bases from V and 0 from J, leaving 8 bases between them. Germline CDR1 is SQVTM and CDR2 is ANQGSEA. CDR3 residues: CSVTAATNEKLFF. CDR3 coding DNA: TGCAGCGTGACAGCTGCAACTAATGAAAAACTGTTTTTT.

This clone was picked up one time. The V gene is TRBV5-1, the J gene TRBJ2-2; 11 bases match TRBD2. Losses at the gene ends were 2 bases for V and 4 bases for J; bases not matched to a gene: 1. From germline, CDR1 is SGHRS and CDR2 YFSETQ. CDR3 length equals 15 residues. CDR3 sequence: CASSLGTSGTGELFF. CDR3 nucleotide sequence: TGCGCCAGCAGCTTAGGGACTAGCGGCACCGGGGAGCTGTTTTTT.

This rearrangement joins TRBV4-1 to TRBJ1-4, with TRBD1 as a possible D gene (6 bases). Germline CDR1 is MGHRA and CDR2 is YSYEKL. This CDR3 comprises 15 residues. Trimming stripped 0 bases from V and 7 bases from J, with 12 bases between. The CDR3 bases are TGCGCCAGCAGCCAAGAAGGGGGGGGAAGTGAAAAACTGTTTTTT. It codes for CASSQEGGGSEKLFF.